The source of this TCR beta chain is a study of blood T cell repertoires in COVID-19. Overall study context: COVID-19 samples collected from the United States, Italy and Spain covered acute and convalescent phases. PBMCs, B-cell-depleted T cells, or T cells provided the cDNA or gDNA that made up the material.

This CDR3 is 14 amino acids long. Germline CDR1 MDHEN, CDR2 SYDVKM. Germline trimming cut 6 bases from V and 12 bases from J; bases unmatched to any gene: 12. Under the authors' procedure: Nucleated cell number was recorded as an estimate derived from reference gene primer amplification. Using immunoSEQ multiplex PCR, the repertoire was profiled, and TCRdb retains in-frame clones only, with some absent. V and J calls and clone size are copied from that table; D and trimming were computed from the DNA. In the table there are fewer than 300,000 clones, around 84% of which are singletons. The J gene is TRBJ2-1, the V gene TRBV28; 9 positions match TRBD2. The source is a human donor with COVID-19, enrolled during active disease. The donor label of this sample is uncertain. Sequencing was done on a sample of peripheral blood. CDR3 residues: CASSEGLATRWQFF. Here the CDR3 DNA reads TGTGCCAGCAGCGAGGGACTAGCCACGCGGTGGCAGTTCTTC.